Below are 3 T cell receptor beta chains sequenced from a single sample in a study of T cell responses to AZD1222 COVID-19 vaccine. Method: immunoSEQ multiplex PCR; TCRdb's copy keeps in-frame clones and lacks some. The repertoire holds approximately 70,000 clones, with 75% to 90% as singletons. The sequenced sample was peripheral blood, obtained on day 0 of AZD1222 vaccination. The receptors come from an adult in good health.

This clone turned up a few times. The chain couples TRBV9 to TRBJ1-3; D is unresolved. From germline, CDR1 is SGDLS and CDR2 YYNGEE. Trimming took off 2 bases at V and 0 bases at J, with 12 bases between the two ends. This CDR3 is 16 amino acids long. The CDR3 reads CASSVIDGYSGNTIYF. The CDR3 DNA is TGTGCCAGCAGCGTGATTGACGGATACTCTGGAAACACCATATATTTT. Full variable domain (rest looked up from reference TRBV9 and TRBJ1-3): DSGVTQTPKHLITATGQRVTLRCSPRSGDLSVYWYQQSLDQGLQFLIQYYNGEERAKGNILERFSAQQFPDLHSELNLSSLELGDSALYFCASSVIDGYSGNTIYFGEGSWLTVV.

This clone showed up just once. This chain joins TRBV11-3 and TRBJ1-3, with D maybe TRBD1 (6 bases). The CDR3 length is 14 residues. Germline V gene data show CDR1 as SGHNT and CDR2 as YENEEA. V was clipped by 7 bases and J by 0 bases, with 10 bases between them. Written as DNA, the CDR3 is TGTGCCAGCAAAAAGGGGGGCTCTGGAAACACCATATATTTT. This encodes CASKKGGSGNTIYF.

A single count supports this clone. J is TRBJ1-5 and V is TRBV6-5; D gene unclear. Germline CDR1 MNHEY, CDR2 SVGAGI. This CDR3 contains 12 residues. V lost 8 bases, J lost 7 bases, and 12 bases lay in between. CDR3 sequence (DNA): TGTGCCAGCTGTTTGACGCCGCAGCCCCAGCATTTT. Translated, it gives CASCLTPQPQHF.